Presented here are 24 T cell receptor beta chains from one specimen sequenced in a study of T-cell reconstitution after alpha-beta-depleted transplantation in children. During its preparation, the TCRbeta library received unique molecular identifiers. Each CDR3 protein gets one entry after TCRdb re-called the PCR reads with MiXCR. The sample yields a few hundred thousand distinct CDR3 sequences, around 46% seen once. The sample in question was PBMCs, obtained before TCRalphabeta/CD19-depleted stem cell transplant. These TCRs come from a girl under 10 years old with aplastic anemia, due to receive a stem cell transplant.

This chain links TRBV15 with TRBJ2-1; TRBD1 agrees at 10 bases. After removal of 5 bases from V and 8 bases from J, the junction contained 6 bases not matched to a gene. The CDR3 runs 14 residues. In germline, CDR1 is LNHNV, CDR2 YYDKDF (reference sequence). The CDR3 nucleotides read TGTGCCACCAGCGGGGGGGACAGGGGCGATGAGCAGTTCTTC. Translating gives CATSGGDRGDEQFF.

In DNA, the CDR3 is TGTGCCAGCAGCAAAGCGTCGAGACTAGCGGGAGGATTCGCCTACAATGAGCAGTTCTTC. Protein: CASSKASRLAGGFAYNEQFF. The chain is built from TRBV21-1 and TRBJ2-1; no check of the table's D call, TRBD2, against the DNA was made. TRBV21-1 is a pseudogene. CDR3 length equals 20 residues.

The genes are TRBV28 and TRBJ2-2; a possible D gene is TRBD2 (6 bases). The CDR3 is 14 residues long. Per the germline V gene, CDR1 is MDHEN and CDR2 is SYDVKM. V was shortened by 2 bases and J by 5 bases, with 9 bases between the two germline ends. CDR3 DNA sequence: TGTGCCAGCAGTTTACGGGGGACTACCGGGGAGCTGTTTTTT. It codes for CASSLRGTTGELFF.

The genes are TRBV12-3 or TRBV12-4 and TRBJ2-1; 7 bases fit TRBD2. With V trimmed by 7 bases and J by 9 bases, 6 bases remained unmatched. The CDR3 totals 12 residues. The CDR3 loop reads CASTVGRTEQFF. The CDR3 DNA follows: TGTGCCAGCACCGTCGGGAGGACTGAGCAGTTCTTC.

There are a few counts of this clonotype. The chain links TRBV4-2 to TRBJ2-1; 9 bases match TRBD2. Germline assignment: CDR1 LGHNA and CDR2 YNFKEQ. There are 14 residues in the CDR3. V trimming: 4 bases; J trimming: 5 bases; junction bases outside the gene matches: 3. The CDR3 bases are TGTGCCAGCAGCCGGACTAGCGATCACAATGAGCAGTTCTTC. It codes for CASSRTSDHNEQFF.

This chain connects TRBV7-2 to TRBJ2-7; possibly TRBD2 for D (5 bases). Germline loops: CDR1 SGHTA, CDR2 FQGNSA. The CDR3 length is 16 residues. V was clipped by 5 bases and J by 3 bases, with 20 bases between them. CDR3 in amino acids: CASSLGLDQGFYEQYF. The CDR3 coding sequence is TGTGCCAGCAGCCTAGGACTGGATCAAGGATTCTACGAGCAGTACTTC.

The chain carries TRBV6-6 and TRBJ2-1; D gene uncertain. Trimming cost V 5 bases and J 6 bases, with 11 bases left between them. Germline lookup yields CDR1 MNHNY and CDR2 SVGAGI (reference sequence). The CDR3 spans 13 residues. The CDR3 here is CASSPQLGNEQFF. CDR3 coding DNA: TGTGCCAGCAGTCCACAACTGGGCAATGAGCAGTTCTTC.

This clonotype has a count of ten or more. The chain employs TRBV20-1 and TRBJ2-2, with D uncertain. V lost 5 bases and J lost 7, with 17 bases in between. The CDR3 runs 14 residues. Germline-derived CDR1 and CDR2 are DFQATT and SNEGSKA (reference sequence). The CDR3 loop is CSAYPPSSGGELFF. The CDR3 DNA reads TGCAGTGCTTATCCCCCCAGCAGTGGCGGGGAGCTGTTTTTT.

This clonotype was observed at least ten times. The chain combines TRBV9 with TRBJ2-5; D possibly matches TRBD1 or TRBD2 (6 bases each). Germline V gives CDR1 SGDLS, CDR2 YYNGEE. Trimming removed 2 bases at V and 5 bases at J, with 19 bases between. CDR3 length: 16 residues. CDR3 sequence: CASSVGGRGHQETQYF. For the CDR3, the DNA is TGTGCCAGCAGCGTGGGAGGCAGGGGACATCAGGAGACCCAGTACTTC.

This clonotype has at least ten counts. V gene TRBV20-1 combines with J gene TRBJ2-4; possible D gene TRBD2, 6 bases. The CDR3 consists of 16 residues. V was trimmed by 3 bases and J by 0 bases, leaving 15 bases between them. Germline V lookup: CDR1 DFQATT, CDR2 SNEGSKA (reference sequence). CDR3 sequence reads: CSASAAGHLAKNIQYF. The CDR3 DNA reads TGCAGTGCTAGCGCTGCGGGGCATTTAGCCAAAAACATTCAGTACTTC.

The rearrangement joins TRBV6-1 to TRBJ2-7; 9 bases fit TRBD1. This CDR3 has 13 residues. Germline V lookup: CDR1 MNHNS, CDR2 SASEGT. With 8 bases clipped from V and 3 bases from J, the junction kept 5 bases outside the gene matches. The CDR3 sequence is CASGQTGGYEQYF. CDR3 sequence (DNA): TGTGCCAGCGGCCAGACAGGGGGCTACGAGCAGTACTTC.

This clonotype was seen repeatedly, ten times or more. The chain has TRBV4-1 and TRBJ2-1; the match to TRBD2 covers 16 bases. This CDR3 region has 17 residues. CDR1 is MGHRA, CDR2 YSYEKL, per germline. The V gene end was trimmed by 6 bases and the J gene end by 12 bases; junction bases not matched to a gene: 14. The CDR3 DNA reads TGCGCCAGCAGATTCCACCAAGGGACTAGCGGGGGGGGTGGGCAGTTCTTC. Its translation: CASRFHQGTSGGGGQFF.

The CDR3 sequence is CSVVLGWGSRVTEAFF. The CDR3 nucleotides read TGCAGCGTTGTATTGGGGTGGGGCAGTCGGGTCACTGAAGCTTTCTTT. The chain has TRBV29-1 and TRBJ1-1; tentatively, D is TRBD1 (5 bases). CDR1 is SQVTM and CDR2 is ANQGSEA in the germline V gene. The V gene lost 4 bases and the J gene lost 4 bases, with 22 bases spanning the gap. The CDR3 is made up of 16 amino acids.

The chain has TRBV4-1 and TRBJ2-7; TRBD2 aligns across 9 bases. The CDR3 is 17 amino acids. Germline V gene lookup returns CDR1 MGHRA and CDR2 YSYEKL. V shed 0 bases and J 0 bases; nucleotides not matched to a gene: 6. The CDR3 reads CASSQEVGGGASYEQYF. The CDR3 DNA follows: TGCGCCAGCAGCCAAGAAGTGGGCGGGGGGGCCTCCTACGAGCAGTACTTC.

This clonotype turned up a few times. V is TRBV5-1 and J is TRBJ2-2; a weak D match, TRBD2 (7 bases). V was cut by 4 bases and J by 1 base, with 17 bases left in between. The CDR3 spans 17 residues. From germline, CDR1 is SGHRS and CDR2 YFSETQ. The CDR3 DNA is TGCGCCAGCAGCCGTGGAGGGGGGGACAAGAACACCGGGGAGCTGTTTTTT. Protein: CASSRGGGDKNTGELFF.

V usage is TRBV20-1 and J usage is TRBJ1-5; D not certain. The CDR3 totals 12 residues. Germline V gene sequence: CDR1 DFQATT, CDR2 SNEGSKA (reference sequence). The CDR3 region has the DNA TGCAGCGCGCAAAGACTCGGCCGGCCCCAGCATTTT. Protein: CSAQRLGRPQHF.

The chain combines TRBV12-3 or TRBV12-4 with TRBJ2-7; 11 positions match TRBD2. With V trimmed by 8 bases and J by 3 bases, 0 bases remained unmatched. This CDR3 has 12 residues. Written as DNA, the CDR3 is TGTGCCAGCGGACTAGCGGGCTACGAGCAGTACTTC. It translates to CASGLAGYEQYF.

The J gene is TRBJ2-7, the V gene TRBV5-1, with 12 bases identical to TRBD1. Germline trimming cut 2 bases from V and 5 bases from J; bases unmatched to any gene: 8. There are 16 residues in the CDR3. The germline V gene encodes CDR1 SGHRS and CDR2 YFSETQ. Written as DNA, the CDR3 is TGCGCCAGCAGCTTTGCTTCCGGGACAGGGGGCCACGAGCAGTACTTC. It translates to CASSFASGTGGHEQYF.

The chain is built from TRBV28 and TRBJ2-5; D is unclear. CDR3 size: 14 residues. Germline V gene sequence: CDR1 MDHEN, CDR2 SYDVKM. The V gene lost 1 base and the J gene lost 3 bases, with 9 bases spanning the gap. The CDR3, as DNA: TGTGCCAGCAGTTTATATCTGGGTGAAGAGACCCAGTACTTC. As protein: CASSLYLGEETQYF.

This clonotype was counted at least ten times. V usage is TRBV29-1 and J usage is TRBJ2-1; D not resolved. From germline, CDR1 is SQVTM and CDR2 ANQGSEA. CDR3 length equals 11 residues. Trimming cost V 7 bases and J 10 bases, with 14 bases left between them. The CDR3 region is CSAPRGSEQFF. In DNA, the CDR3 is TGCAGCGCCCCCCGAGGCAGCGAGCAGTTCTTC.

This chain connects TRBV12-3 or TRBV12-4 to TRBJ2-3; 7 bases match TRBD2. The length of the CDR3 is 13 residues. V was pared by 6 bases and J by 8 bases, with 8 bases of the junction left unmatched. The CDR3 sequence is CASRPSGEGTQYF. In DNA form, the CDR3 reads TGTGCCAGCAGACCCAGCGGGGAAGGTACGCAGTATTTT.

The V gene is TRBV20-1, the J gene TRBJ1-5, with unresolved D. Trimming removed 7 bases from V and 3 bases from J, with 10 bases in between. Germline V gene sequence: CDR1 DFQATT, CDR2 SNEGSKA (reference sequence). The CDR3 loop spans 12 amino acids. CDR3 loop: CSVSDPNQPQHF. The CDR3 coding sequence is TGCAGTGTAAGCGACCCCAATCAGCCCCAGCATTTT.

This clonotype was counted many times. The chain has TRBV5-5 and TRBJ2-1, with 9 bases aligning to TRBD2. J lost 8 bases, V lost 0 bases, and 9 bases had no gene match. This CDR3 comprises 16 residues. Germline V gene lookup returns CDR1 SGHKS and CDR2 YYEKEE (reference sequence). The CDR3 nucleotides read TGTGCCAGCAGCTTGGTTCGGCTAGCGGGAAGGTATGAGCAGTTCTTC. This codes for CASSLVRLAGRYEQFF.

J is TRBJ2-7 and V is TRBV28; 8 bases map to TRBD1. Trimming took 8 bases from V and 4 from J; bases not matched to a gene: 16. The CDR3 is 16 residues long. Germline loops: CDR1 MDHEN, CDR2 SYDVKM. CDR3 bases: TGTGCCAGCGCGGCCAGGGGGCTTCTCCTTCCTTACGAGCAGTACTTC. It is translated as CASAARGLLLPYEQYF.